The 3 T cell receptor beta chains below come from one sample, sequenced in a study of cytomegalovirus exposure and HLA in healthy donors. Primers for the PCR totalled 60 Vbeta and 13 Jbeta. Sequencing was performed with immunoSEQ multiplex PCR; in TCRdb, only in-frame clones are kept and a portion is missing. The table lists fewer than 200,000 clones, around 80% of them singletons. Material: PBMCs. The receptors derive from a woman aged 45 to 65 in good health and CMV-seropositive.

This chain joins TRBV6-5 and TRBJ2-5; 7 positions agree with TRBD1. The J call is doubtful: the DNA matches TRBJ2-7 better. This CDR3 comprises 14 residues. The germline V gene has CDR1 MNHEY and CDR2 SVGAGI. The chain's CDR3 is CASSYSRTGYEQYF. The CDR3 nucleotides read TGTGCCAGCAGTTACTCAAGGACAGGCTACGAGCAGTACTTC.

The chain uses TRBV9 and TRBJ1-4; D is perhaps TRBD1 (6 bases). Trimming cost V 4 bases and J 4 bases, with 20 bases left between them. Per the germline V gene, CDR1 is SGDLS and CDR2 is YYNGEE. The CDR3 consists of 17 residues. The CDR3 region has the DNA TGTGCCAGCAGCTTCGGACGGGGGGCAGGGCTTAATGAAAAACTGTTTTTT. Protein: CASSFGRGAGLNEKLFF.

V gene TRBV10-3 combines with J gene TRBJ1-3; D is unclear. V was cut by 1 base and J by 1 base, with 11 bases left in between. The CDR3 is 16 residues long. CDR1 is ENHRY, CDR2 SYGVKD, per germline. CDR3 loop: CAISEFETSSGNTIYF. CDR3 DNA: TGTGCCATCAGTGAGTTCGAAACTTCGTCTGGAAACACCATATATTTT.